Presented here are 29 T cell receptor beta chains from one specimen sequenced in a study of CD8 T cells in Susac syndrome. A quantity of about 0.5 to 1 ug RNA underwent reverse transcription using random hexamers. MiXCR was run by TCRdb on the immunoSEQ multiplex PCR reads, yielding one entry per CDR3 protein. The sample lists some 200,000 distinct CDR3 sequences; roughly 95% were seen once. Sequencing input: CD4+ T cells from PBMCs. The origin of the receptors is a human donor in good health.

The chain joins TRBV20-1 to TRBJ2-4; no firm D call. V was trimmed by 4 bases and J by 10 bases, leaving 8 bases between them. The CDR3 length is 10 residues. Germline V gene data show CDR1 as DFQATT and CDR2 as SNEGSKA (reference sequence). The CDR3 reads CSATLGIQYF. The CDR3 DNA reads TGCAGTGCTACCTTAGGGATTCAGTACTTC.

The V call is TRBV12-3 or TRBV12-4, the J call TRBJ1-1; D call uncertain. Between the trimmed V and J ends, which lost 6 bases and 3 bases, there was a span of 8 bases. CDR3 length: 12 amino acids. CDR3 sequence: CASRPVDTEAFF. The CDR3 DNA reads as TGTGCCAGCAGGCCGGTAGACACTGAAGCTTTCTTT.

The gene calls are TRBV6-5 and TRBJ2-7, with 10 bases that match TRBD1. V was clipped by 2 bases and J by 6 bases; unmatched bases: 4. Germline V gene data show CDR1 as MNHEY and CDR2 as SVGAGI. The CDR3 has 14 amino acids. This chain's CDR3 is CASSYGTGEAEQYF. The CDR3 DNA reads TGTGCCAGCAGTTACGGGACAGGGGAGGCCGAGCAGTACTTC.

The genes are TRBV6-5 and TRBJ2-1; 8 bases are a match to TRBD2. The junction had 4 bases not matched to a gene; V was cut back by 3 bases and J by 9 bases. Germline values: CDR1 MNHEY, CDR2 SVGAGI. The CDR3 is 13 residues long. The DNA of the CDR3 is TGTGCCAGCAGTTATCGGACTAGCCTTGAGCAGTTCTTC. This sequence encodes CASSYRTSLEQFF.

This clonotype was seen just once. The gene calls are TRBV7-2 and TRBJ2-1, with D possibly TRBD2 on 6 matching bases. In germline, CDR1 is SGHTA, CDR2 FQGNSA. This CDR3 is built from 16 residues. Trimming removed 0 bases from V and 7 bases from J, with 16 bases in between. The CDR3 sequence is CASSLAQLATKNEQFF. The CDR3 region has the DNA TGTGCCAGCAGCTTAGCGCAACTAGCTACGAAAAATGAGCAGTTCTTC.

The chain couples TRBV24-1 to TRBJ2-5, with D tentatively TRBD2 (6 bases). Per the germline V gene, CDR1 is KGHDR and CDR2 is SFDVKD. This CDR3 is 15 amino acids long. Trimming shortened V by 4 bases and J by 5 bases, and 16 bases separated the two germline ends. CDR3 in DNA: TGTGCCACCAGTGACCCCGGGAGAGGAGGGGAGACCCAGTACTTC. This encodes CATSDPGRGGETQYF.

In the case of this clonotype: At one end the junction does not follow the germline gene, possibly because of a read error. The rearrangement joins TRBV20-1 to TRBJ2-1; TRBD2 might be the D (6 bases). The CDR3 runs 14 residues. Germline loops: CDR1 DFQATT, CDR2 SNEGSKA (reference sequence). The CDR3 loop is CSVRRTTDYNEQFF. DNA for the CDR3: TGCAGTGTTAGACGGACTACGGACTACAATGAGCAGTTCTTC.

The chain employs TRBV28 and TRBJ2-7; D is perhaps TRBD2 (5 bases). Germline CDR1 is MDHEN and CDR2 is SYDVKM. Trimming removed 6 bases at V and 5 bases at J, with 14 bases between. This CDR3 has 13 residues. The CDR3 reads CASRPRGGDEQYF. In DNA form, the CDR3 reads TGTGCCAGCAGACCTCGGGGTGGGGACGAGCAGTACTTC.

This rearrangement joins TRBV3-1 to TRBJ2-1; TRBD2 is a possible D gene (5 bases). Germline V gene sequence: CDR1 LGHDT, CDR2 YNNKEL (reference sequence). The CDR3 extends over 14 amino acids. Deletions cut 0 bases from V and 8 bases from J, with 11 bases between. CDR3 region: CASSQDPGSDEQFF. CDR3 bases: TGTGCCAGCAGCCAAGATCCGGGATCCGATGAGCAGTTCTTC.

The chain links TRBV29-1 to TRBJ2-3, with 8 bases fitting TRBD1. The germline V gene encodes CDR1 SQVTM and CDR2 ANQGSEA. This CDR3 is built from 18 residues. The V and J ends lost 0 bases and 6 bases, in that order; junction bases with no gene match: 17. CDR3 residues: CSVEDASLDRGPWDTQYF. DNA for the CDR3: TGCAGCGTTGAAGACGCTAGCCTCGACAGGGGACCTTGGGATACGCAGTATTTT.

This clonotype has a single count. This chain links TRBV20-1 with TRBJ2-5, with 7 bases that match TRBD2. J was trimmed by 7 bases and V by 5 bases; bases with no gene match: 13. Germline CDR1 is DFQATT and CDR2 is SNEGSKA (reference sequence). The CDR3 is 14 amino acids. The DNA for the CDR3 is TGCAGTGCTGTAACTAGCGCAGGAACGGGGACCCAGTACTTC. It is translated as CSAVTSAGTGTQYF.

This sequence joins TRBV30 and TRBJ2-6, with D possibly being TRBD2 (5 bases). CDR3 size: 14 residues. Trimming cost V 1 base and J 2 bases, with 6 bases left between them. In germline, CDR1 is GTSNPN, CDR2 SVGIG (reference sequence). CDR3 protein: CAWSAGAGANVLTF. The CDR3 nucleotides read TGTGCCTGGAGTGCCGGGGCTGGGGCCAACGTCCTGACTTTC. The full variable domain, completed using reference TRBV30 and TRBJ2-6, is SQTIHQWPATLVQPVGSPLSLECTVEGTSNPNLYWYRQAAGRGLQLLFYSVGIGQISSEVPQNLSASRPQDRQFILSSKKLLLSDSGFYLCAWSAGAGANVLTFGAGSRLTVL.

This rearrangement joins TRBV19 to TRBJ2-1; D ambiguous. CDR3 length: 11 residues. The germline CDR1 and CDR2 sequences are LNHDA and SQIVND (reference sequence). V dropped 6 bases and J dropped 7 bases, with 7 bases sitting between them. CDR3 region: CASRAWNEQFF. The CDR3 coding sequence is TGTGCCAGTAGAGCGTGGAATGAGCAGTTCTTC. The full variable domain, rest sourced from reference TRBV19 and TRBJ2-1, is DGGITQSPKYLFRKEGQNVTLSCEQNLNHDAMYWYRQDPGQGLRLIYYSQIVNDFQKGDIAEGYSVSREKKESFPLTVTSAQKNPTAFYLCASRAWNEQFFGPGTRLTVL.

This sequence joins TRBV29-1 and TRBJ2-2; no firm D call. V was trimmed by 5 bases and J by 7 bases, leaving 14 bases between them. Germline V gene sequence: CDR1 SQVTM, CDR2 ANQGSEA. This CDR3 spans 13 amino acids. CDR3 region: CSVRRPGGGELFF. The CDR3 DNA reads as TGCAGCGTTCGGAGACCCGGCGGCGGGGAGCTGTTTTTT.

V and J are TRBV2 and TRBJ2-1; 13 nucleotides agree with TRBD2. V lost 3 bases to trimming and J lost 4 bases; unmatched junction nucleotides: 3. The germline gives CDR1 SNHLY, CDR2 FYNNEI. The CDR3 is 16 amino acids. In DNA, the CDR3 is TGTGCCAGCAGTGACCGGACTAGCGGGAGATACAATGAGCAGTTCTTC. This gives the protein CASSDRTSGRYNEQFF.

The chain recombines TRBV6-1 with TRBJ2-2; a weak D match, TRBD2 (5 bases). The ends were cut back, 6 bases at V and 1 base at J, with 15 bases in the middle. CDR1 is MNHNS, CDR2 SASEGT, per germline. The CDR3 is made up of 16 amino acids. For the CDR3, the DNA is TGTGCCAGCAGATCGGTGGAGCGGAGGAACACCGGGGAGCTGTTTTTT. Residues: CASRSVERRNTGELFF.

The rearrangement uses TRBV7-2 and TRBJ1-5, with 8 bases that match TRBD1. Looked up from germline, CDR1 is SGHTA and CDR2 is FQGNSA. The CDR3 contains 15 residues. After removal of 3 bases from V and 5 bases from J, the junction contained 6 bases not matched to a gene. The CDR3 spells CASSLSGQAYQPQHF. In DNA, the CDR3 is TGTGCCAGCAGCTTGTCGGGACAGGCATATCAGCCCCAGCATTTT.

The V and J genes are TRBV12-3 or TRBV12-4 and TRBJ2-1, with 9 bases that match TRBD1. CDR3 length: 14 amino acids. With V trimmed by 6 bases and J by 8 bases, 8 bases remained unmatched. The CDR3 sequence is CASSPGTGRDEQFF. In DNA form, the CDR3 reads TGTGCCAGCAGCCCCGGGACAGGGCGTGATGAGCAGTTCTTC.

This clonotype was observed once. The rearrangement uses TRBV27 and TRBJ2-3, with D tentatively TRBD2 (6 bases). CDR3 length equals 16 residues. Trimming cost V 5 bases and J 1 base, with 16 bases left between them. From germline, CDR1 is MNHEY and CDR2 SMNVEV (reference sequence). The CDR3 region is CASSTQGLDGTDTQYF. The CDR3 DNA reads TGTGCCAGCAGTACCCAGGGACTTGACGGCACAGATACGCAGTATTTT.

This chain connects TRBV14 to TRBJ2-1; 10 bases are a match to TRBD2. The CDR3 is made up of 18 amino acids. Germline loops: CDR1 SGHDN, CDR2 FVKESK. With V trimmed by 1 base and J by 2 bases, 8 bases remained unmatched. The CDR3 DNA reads TGTGCCAGCAGCCAAGTCCCCCCACTAGCGGGAACCTACAATGAGCAGTTCTTC. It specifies CASSQVPPLAGTYNEQFF.

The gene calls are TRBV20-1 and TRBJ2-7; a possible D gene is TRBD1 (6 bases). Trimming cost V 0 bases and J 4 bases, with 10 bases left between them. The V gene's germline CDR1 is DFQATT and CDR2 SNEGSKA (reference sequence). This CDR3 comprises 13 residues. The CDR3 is CSAREGGLYEQYF. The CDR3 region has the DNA TGCAGTGCTAGAGAAGGGGGTCTTTACGAGCAGTACTTC.

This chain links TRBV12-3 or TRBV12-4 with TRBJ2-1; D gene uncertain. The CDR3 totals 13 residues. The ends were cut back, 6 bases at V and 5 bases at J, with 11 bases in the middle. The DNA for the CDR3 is TGTGCCAGCAGCTCCGGGCCTCACAATGAGCAGTTCTTC. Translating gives CASSSGPHNEQFF.

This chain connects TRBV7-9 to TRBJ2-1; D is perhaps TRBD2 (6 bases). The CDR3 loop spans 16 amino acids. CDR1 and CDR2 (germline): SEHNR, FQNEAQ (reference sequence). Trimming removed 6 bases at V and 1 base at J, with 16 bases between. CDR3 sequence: CASSRTNSGSYNEQFF. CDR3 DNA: TGTGCCAGCAGTAGAACCAATAGCGGATCCTACAATGAGCAGTTCTTC.

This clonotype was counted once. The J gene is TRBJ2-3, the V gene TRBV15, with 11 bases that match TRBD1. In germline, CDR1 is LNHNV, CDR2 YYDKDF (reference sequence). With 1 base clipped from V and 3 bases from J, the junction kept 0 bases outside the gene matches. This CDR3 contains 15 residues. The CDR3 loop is CATSRGDRGTDTQYF. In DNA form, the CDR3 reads TGTGCCACCAGCAGAGGGGACAGGGGGACAGATACGCAGTATTTT.

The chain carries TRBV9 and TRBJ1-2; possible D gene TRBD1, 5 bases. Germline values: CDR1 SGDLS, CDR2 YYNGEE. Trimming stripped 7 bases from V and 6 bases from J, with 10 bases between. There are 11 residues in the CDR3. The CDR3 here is CASSGMDGYTF. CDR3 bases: TGTGCCAGCTCAGGGATGGATGGCTACACCTTC.

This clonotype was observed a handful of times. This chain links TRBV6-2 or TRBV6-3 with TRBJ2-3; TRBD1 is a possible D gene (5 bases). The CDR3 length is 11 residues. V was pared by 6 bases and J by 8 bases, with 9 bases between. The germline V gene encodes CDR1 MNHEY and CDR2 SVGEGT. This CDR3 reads CASSQGGTQYF. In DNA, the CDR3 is TGTGCCAGCAGCCAGGGCGGTACGCAGTATTTT.

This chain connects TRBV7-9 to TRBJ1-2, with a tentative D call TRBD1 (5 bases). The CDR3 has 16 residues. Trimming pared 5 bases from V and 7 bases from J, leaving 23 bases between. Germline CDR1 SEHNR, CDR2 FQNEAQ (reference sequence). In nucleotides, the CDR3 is TGTGCCAGCAGCCCACAAACCGCGGGGGTTCGCGTTGGCTACACCTTC. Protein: CASSPQTAGVRVGYTF.

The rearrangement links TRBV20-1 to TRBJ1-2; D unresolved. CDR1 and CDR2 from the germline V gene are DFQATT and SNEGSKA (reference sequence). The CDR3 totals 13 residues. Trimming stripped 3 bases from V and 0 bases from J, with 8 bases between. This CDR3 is CSASAGSNYGYTF. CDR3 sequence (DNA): TGCAGTGCTAGTGCGGGGTCTAACTATGGCTACACCTTC.

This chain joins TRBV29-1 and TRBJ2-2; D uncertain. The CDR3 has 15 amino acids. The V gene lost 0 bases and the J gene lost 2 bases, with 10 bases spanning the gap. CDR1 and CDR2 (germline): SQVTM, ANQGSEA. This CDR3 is CSVEDLASNTGELFF. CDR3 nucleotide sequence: TGCAGCGTTGAAGATCTGGCCAGCAACACCGGGGAGCTGTTTTTT.